Sequencing of this TCR beta chain was carried out in a study of shared clonotypes between healthy human individuals. The CDR3 is made up of 14 amino acids. V was cut by 2 bases and J by 8 bases, with 13 bases left in between. CDR1 and CDR2 (germline): WSHSY, SAAADI. Naive-designated CD8 cells lacked CD45RO, were positively enriched for CCR7, and omitted terminally differentiated effector memory CD45RA+ cells. At deep level, the assay was performed. Assay used: immunoSEQ multiplex PCR; TCRdb lists only in-frame clones, some missing. The data hold 1.5 million to 2.5 million clones, with 85% to 95% observed a single time.

The chain uses TRBV10-2 and TRBJ2-1, with D possibly TRBD2 on 5 matching bases. The receptor was derived from a man between 18 and 35 years old in good health. What was sequenced was naive CD8+ T cells sorted from blood. Here the CDR3 DNA reads TGCGCCAGCAGTGAGGACCTAGCCCGGGATGAGCAGTTCTTC. This codes for CASSEDLARDEQFF.